This passage covers 8 T cell receptor beta chains from one sample sequenced in a study of beta chain features in type 1 diabetes. Notes on the study in general: Type 1 diabetes patients had moderately but significantly shorter TCRB CDR3s in all four CD4+ subsets.

Expressed TCRB transcripts got sequenced, as all isolated RNA was reverse transcribed. The protocol was immunoSEQ multiplex PCR, while the TCRdb copy is restricted to in-frame clones and leaves out a portion. The sample gives a few hundred thousand clones, 13% of which show up once; roughly 0.015% is in the top ten. Their specific antigens are unknown. Sequenced: naive CD4+ T cells from blood. These receptors all come from a woman aged 18 to 35 with type 1 diabetes.

The chain couples TRBV11-2 to TRBJ2-3; D is perhaps TRBD2 (6 bases). The germline V gene encodes CDR1 SGHAT and CDR2 FQNNGV. The CDR3 sequence is 16 residues long. V was clipped by 2 bases and J by 2 bases, with 14 bases between them. Here the CDR3 reads CASSLMRTTYTDTQYF. CDR3 bases: TGTGCCAGCAGCTTAATGAGGACTACCTACACAGATACGCAGTATTTT.

The chain uses TRBV5-5 and TRBJ2-7, with TRBD1 identical over 8 bases. Germline V CDR1 and CDR2: SGHKS, YYEKEE (reference sequence). J gave up 6 bases and V 4 bases, and 12 bases lay outside the gene matches. This CDR3 region has 15 residues. CDR3 sequence (DNA): TGTGCCAGCAGCCTCGGACAGGGTAGAACATCCGAGCAGTACTTC. Encoded protein: CASSLGQGRTSEQYF.

This clone came up a few times. The chain has TRBV19 and TRBJ2-6, with 9 bases aligning to TRBD1. Trimming took 3 bases from V and 9 from J; bases not matched to a gene: 9. CDR1 is LNHDA, CDR2 SQIVND, per germline (reference sequence). CDR3 length: 16 residues. The CDR3 DNA reads as TGTGCCAGTAGTATGTACGGGACAGGGAGGGACAACGTCCTGACTTTC. As protein: CASSMYGTGRDNVLTF.

This chain joins TRBV5-4 and TRBJ2-3; D is possibly TRBD1 (5 bases). Germline values: CDR1 SGHNT, CDR2 YYREEE (reference sequence). CDR3 size: 13 residues. V was pared by 2 bases and J by 4 bases, with 8 bases between. CDR3 region: CASSLPGPDTQYF. CDR3 in DNA: TGTGCCAGCAGCTTACCAGGGCCAGATACGCAGTATTTT.

The J gene is TRBJ2-5, the V gene TRBV29-1, with 12 bases lining up with TRBD2. Looked up from germline, CDR1 is SQVTM and CDR2 is ANQGSEA. With 6 bases clipped from V and 5 bases from J, the junction kept 4 bases outside the gene matches. The CDR3 length is 13 residues. The CDR3 sequence is CSVATSGSETQYF. The CDR3 DNA reads as TGCAGCGTCGCGACTAGCGGGAGTGAGACCCAGTACTTC.

The chain joins TRBV4-3 to TRBJ1-4; D is possibly TRBD1 (6 bases). Germline assignment: CDR1 LGHNA and CDR2 YSLEER. The ends were cut back, 4 bases at V and 4 bases at J, with 13 bases in the middle. This CDR3 region has 15 residues. The CDR3 DNA is TGCGCCAGCAGCCCCCCAGGACAGATTAATGAAAAACTGTTTTTT. Its translation: CASSPPGQINEKLFF.

The V gene is TRBV18, the J gene TRBJ2-2; D is unclear. Trimming took off 6 bases at V and 1 base at J, with 15 bases between the two ends. From germline, CDR1 is KGHSH and CDR2 LQKENI. CDR3 length: 16 amino acids. CDR3 loop: CASSPAGQVNTGELFF. The CDR3 DNA follows: TGTGCCAGCTCCCCCGCAGGCCAGGTGAACACCGGGGAGCTGTTTTTT.

This clone was seen a handful of times. This rearrangement joins TRBV30 to TRBJ2-5, with D perhaps TRBD1 (6 bases). Deletions cut 4 bases from V and 2 bases from J, with 11 bases between. The CDR3 extends over 13 amino acids. The germline CDR1 and CDR2 sequences are GTSNPN and SVGIG (reference sequence). DNA of the CDR3: TGTGCCTGGAATGAACAGGGTCAAGAGACCCAGTACTTC. Translation gives CAWNEQGQETQYF.